This TCR beta chain was identified during a study of blood T cell repertoires in COVID-19. Membership in each cohort depended on participant-reported clinical history. Among Cohort 3 donors, those recovered had two negative PCRs, clearance, or symptom resolution. As originally analysed: Amplification of reference gene primers was used by the study to estimate nucleated cell counts. TCRdb's copy holds only in-frame clones and misses some; the assay was immunoSEQ multiplex PCR. V and J calls and clone size follow that table, whereas D and trimming were derived from the DNA. The table lists roughly 370,000 clones, around nine tenths of them singletons. The clonotype originates from a woman between 45 and 60 years old who had recovered from COVID-19. The sample was PBMCs or T cells enriched from blood (not recorded which).

In nucleotides, the CDR3 is TGTGCCAGCAGTTACTCGAGTTTAAATTACAATGAGCAGTTCTTC. Residues: CASSYSSLNYNEQFF. The V call is TRBV6-5, the J call TRBJ2-1; unclear D gene. The ends were cut back, 0 bases at V and 4 bases at J, with 10 bases in the middle. The CDR3 runs to 15 residues. Germline V gives CDR1 MNHEY, CDR2 SVGAGI.